These 10 T cell receptor beta chains were all obtained from the same sample, sequenced in a study of graft-versus-host responses after intestinal transplantation. These TCRs' antigens remain unknown. Some clones are missing from TCRdb's copy, which holds only in-frame ones; the method was immunoSEQ multiplex PCR. The profile covers more than 75,000 clones, with 91% appearing a single time and 0.35% taken by the ten largest. Sequences were derived from unstimulated CD4+ T cells sorted from spleen or lymph node cells, sampled before transplant. These receptors all stem from a human donor who was the organ donor for an intestinal transplant.

V is TRBV6-5 and J is TRBJ1-2; a weak D match, TRBD1 (5 bases). This CDR3 spans 13 amino acids. Between the trimmed V and J ends, which lost 6 bases and 5 bases, there was a span of 13 bases. Germline V gene sequence: CDR1 MNHEY, CDR2 SVGAGI. The CDR3, as DNA: TGTGCCAGCAGGCGCGACAGTAAATATGGCTACACCTTC. As protein: CASRRDSKYGYTF.

This clone appeared a single time. The chain links TRBV19 to TRBJ2-3; 8 bases map to TRBD2. CDR3 length: 15 amino acids. CDR1 is LNHDA and CDR2 is SQIVND in the germline V gene (reference sequence). With V trimmed by 8 bases and J by 5 bases, 12 bases remained unmatched. The CDR3 is CASGKRGWGVDTQYF. CDR3 sequence (DNA): TGTGCCAGTGGAAAGCGGGGGTGGGGGGTAGATACGCAGTATTTT.

The gene calls are TRBV10-2 and TRBJ2-7, with 11 bases matching TRBD2. The trim removed 9 bases at V and 3 bases at J, leaving 4 bases unmatched. Looked up from germline, CDR1 is WSHSY and CDR2 is SAAADI. The CDR3 totals 13 residues. CDR3 loop: CASRLAGNYEQYF. In DNA form, the CDR3 reads TGCGCCAGTAGACTAGCGGGGAACTACGAGCAGTACTTC.

This chain uses TRBV4-1 with TRBJ2-2; D possibly corresponds to TRBD2 (5 bases). The CDR3 length is 17 residues. V was cut by 0 bases and J by 5 bases, with 16 bases left in between. Per germline, CDR1 MGHRA and CDR2 YSYEKL. The CDR3 sequence: CASSQEASGTRTGELFF. The CDR3 bases are TGCGCCAGCAGCCAAGAAGCTTCGGGTACTAGAACCGGGGAGCTGTTTTTT.

The rearrangement links TRBV27 to TRBJ2-1; TRBD2 agrees at 8 bases. Per the germline V gene, CDR1 is MNHEY and CDR2 is SMNVEV (reference sequence). The CDR3 totals 14 residues. The V gene end was trimmed by 7 bases and the J gene end by 9 bases; junction bases not matched to a gene: 11. The CDR3 is CASTPGTSRGEQFF. DNA for the CDR3: TGTGCCAGCACCCCCGGGACTAGTAGAGGTGAGCAGTTCTTC.

The chain has TRBV4-1 and TRBJ2-1; D is perhaps TRBD2 (5 bases). Germline CDR1 reads MGHRA; CDR2 reads YSYEKL. V was trimmed by 1 base and J by 3 bases, leaving 16 bases between them. CDR3 length equals 17 residues. CDR3 DNA sequence: TGCGCCAGCAGCCAAGCAGGAACTAGTTCGCACTACAATGAGCAGTTCTTC. It translates to CASSQAGTSSHYNEQFF.

This chain uses TRBV4-1 with TRBJ1-4, with TRBD1 identical over 9 bases. The CDR3 sequence is 16 residues long. The germline V gene has CDR1 MGHRA and CDR2 YSYEKL. Trimming at V came to 0 bases and at J to 5 bases, leaving 4 bases not matched to a gene. CDR3 residues: CASSQDGTGKNEKLFF. In nucleotides, the CDR3 is TGCGCCAGCAGCCAAGACGGGACAGGGAAGAATGAAAAACTGTTTTTT.

This clone occurred once. The chain employs TRBV4-1 and TRBJ2-4, with TRBD2 matching 15 bases. The CDR3 covers 16 residues. Trimming cost V 1 base and J 8 bases; bases outside gene matches: 3. Germline CDR1 MGHRA, CDR2 YSYEKL. The CDR3 reads CASSQVGLAGGHIQYF. CDR3 DNA: TGCGCCAGCAGCCAAGTAGGACTAGCGGGGGGGCACATTCAGTACTTC.

This clone was picked up one time. The J gene is TRBJ2-7, the V gene TRBV9, with 7 bases identical to TRBD1. The J segment lost 3 bases and the V segment lost 0 bases, leaving 3 bases of the junction unmatched. Germline CDR1 reads SGDLS; CDR2 reads YYNGEE. CDR3 length: 14 amino acids. The CDR3 DNA reads as TGTGCCAGCAGCGTAGGGTACAGGGGCTACGAGCAGTACTTC. Its translation is CASSVGYRGYEQYF.

The J gene is TRBJ1-4, the V gene TRBV11-3; 7 bases line up with TRBD1. Germline V gene lookup returns CDR1 SGHNT and CDR2 YENEEA. Trimming at V came to 5 bases and at J to 0 bases, leaving 6 bases not matched to a gene. CDR3 length: 16 residues. CDR3 nucleotide sequence: TGTGCCAGCAGCCCCAGACAGGGCACAACTAATGAAAAACTGTTTTTT. Translation gives CASSPRQGTTNEKLFF.